Each of the 2 T cell receptor beta chains below was sequenced from the same sample in a study of cytomegalovirus exposure and HLA in healthy donors. The PCR was carried out with 60 Vbeta primers and 13 Jbeta primers. The repertoire was sequenced with immunoSEQ multiplex PCR; TCRdb's copy has only in-frame clones and lacks some. The data contain 110,000 or so clones, roughly 80% of them singletons. Material: PBMCs. Source of these receptors: a woman aged 30 to 39 in good health and CMV-seropositive.

This chain connects TRBV4-1 to TRBJ1-5; D unclear. Germline-derived CDR1 and CDR2 are MGHRA and YSYEKL. The CDR3 length is 13 residues. The germline V and J ends were trimmed by 4 bases and 7 bases, with 11 bases remaining between them. The CDR3 DNA reads TGCGCCAGCAGCCTCAGTCCCCCCCAGCCCCAGCATTTT. Translated: CASSLSPPQPQHF.

The CDR3 nucleotides read TGCGCCAGCTCCCCGCTAGCGAACACAGATACGCAGTATTTT. It yields the protein CASSPLANTDTQYF. The rearrangement joins TRBV5-1 to TRBJ2-3, with D perhaps matching TRBD2 (6 bases). Between the trimmed V and J ends, which lost 7 bases and 2 bases, there was a span of 14 bases. There are 14 residues in the CDR3. The V gene's germline CDR1 is SGHRS and CDR2 YFSETQ.